Listed below are T cell receptor beta chains from one sample, sequenced in a study of post-analysis software for immune sequencing data. TCRdb reprocessed the PCR reads with MiXCR, giving one entry per CDR3 protein. The table shows 380,000 or so distinct CDR3 sequences, with about a third occurring only once. The specimen sequenced was blood. The receptors originated from a girl aged 10 to 17 with multiple sclerosis. CDR3s include the opening cysteine and the closing phenylalanine or tryptophan. Each record gives: J gene, V gene, clone size, D gene, CDR3 DNA, CDR3 protein. A D gene is named only where the DNA matches it firmly. Clone size appears in some rows only: once, few, many, or a class for an expanded clone.

TRBJ2-5 TRBV7-6 few TRBD1 TGTGCCAGCAGTTCCCTAAAGGGGGCTTGGGGGACCCAGTACTTC CASSSLKGAWGTQYF
TRBJ1-5 TRBV4-1 - - TGCGCCAGCAGCCAAGTGGCGGGATATAGCAATCAGCCCCAGCATTTT CASSQVAGYSNQPQHF
TRBJ2-1 TRBV27 - TRBD2 TGTGCCAGCAGTATACTAGCGGGGGGCTACAATGAGCAGTTCTTC CASSILAGGYNEQFF
TRBJ1-4 TRBV5-1 - - TGCGCCAGCAGCCCGAGGCTGGGTGGGGGTCTCAATGAAAAACTGTTTTTT CASSPRLGGGLNEKLFF
TRBJ2-3 TRBV12-3/TRBV12-4 - - TGTGCCAGCAGCCCCTTGGGGCAGCCCACAGATACGCAGTATTTT CASSPLGQPTDTQYF
TRBJ2-7 TRBV5-1 - - TGCGCCAGCTGCTTAGTCGAGGACCACGAGCAGTACTTC CASCLVEDHEQYF
TRBJ2-5 TRBV15 few TRBD1 TGTGCCACCAGCAGAGATTACCCCGGGACAGGGGAAGAGACCCAGTACTTC CATSRDYPGTGEETQYF
TRBJ2-5 TRBV5-1 few TRBD1 TGCGCCAGCAGCTTGAACCCCCGGGACAGAACTCAAGAGACCCAGTACTTC CASSLNPRDRTQETQYF
TRBJ1-6 TRBV6-5 - TRBD1 TGTGCCAGCAGCCGACAGGGAGGATCCTATAATTCACCCCTCCACTTT CASSRQGGSYNSPLHF
TRBJ1-6 TRBV5-5 - TRBD1 TGTGCCAGCAGCTTGGTAGGACAGGGAAATTCACCCCTCCACTTT CASSLVGQGNSPLHF
TRBJ1-4 TRBV12-3/TRBV12-4 few - TGTGCCAGCAGTTTAGTGGAGGAAAAACTGTTTTTT CASSLVEEKLFF
TRBJ1-6 TRBV6-1 - - TGTGCCAGCAGTGGTGAGTCAGCTGGATTACCCCTCCACTTT CASSGESAGLPLHF
TRBJ2-1 TRBV30 - TRBD2 TGTGCCTGGAAGCCAGCGGGGGGCTCTCGTGAGCAGTTCTTC CAWKPAGGSREQFF
TRBJ2-5 TRBV4-1 - - TGCGCCAGCAGCCAAGTCGGTGCCAGAGAGCGGTTCTTC CASSQVGARERFF
TRBJ1-5 TRBV5-1 - TRBD1 TGCGCCAGCAGCATCGGGACAGGAGAAAATCAGCCCCAGCATTTT CASSIGTGENQPQHF
TRBJ1-2 TRBV12-3/TRBV12-4 - TRBD1 TGTGCCAGCAGGTATGGACAGGGAACCTGTGGCTACACCTTC CASRYGQGTCGYTF
TRBJ1-2 TRBV29-1 many TRBD1 TGCAGCGTGGAGTCCCGGGACAGGGATGGCTACACCTTC CSVESRDRDGYTF
TRBJ1-2 TRBV7-9 - - TGTGCCAGCAGCTTAAGATCAGATAACTATGGCTACACCTTC CASSLRSDNYGYTF
TRBJ2-2 TRBV6-6 - TRBD1 TGTGCCAGCAGTAAACTCGGGACAGGGGGAATGACCGGGGAGCTGTTTTTT CASSKLGTGGMTGELFF
TRBJ1-6 TRBV28 - - TGTGCCAGCAGTCTCCAGGGGAAGTCCCTCCACTTT CASSLQGKSLHF
TRBJ2-7 TRBV9 - TRBD2 TGTGCCAGCAGCGTAGGTAGCGGGGGGAACGAGCAGTACTTC CASSVGSGGNEQYF
TRBJ2-6 TRBV5-1 - TRBD2 TGCGCCAGCAGCTTGGGGGGGACTAGCGAGTCCGGGGCCAACGTCCTGACTTTC CASSLGGTSESGANVLTF
TRBJ2-7 TRBV25-1 - TRBD1 TGTGCCAGCAGTTCCCCGGGACAGGCGGGTTTAGAGCAGTACTTC CASSSPGQAGLEQYF
TRBJ1-3 TRBV20-1 - - TGCAGTGCTATGACCTCAAGCTCTGGAAACACCATATATTTT CSAMTSSSGNTIYF
TRBJ2-1 TRBV20-1 - TRBD1 TGCAGTGCTAGAGAGCAGACAGGGCCTTACAATGAGCAGTTCTTC CSAREQTGPYNEQFF
TRBJ2-7 TRBV20-1 - - TGCAGTGTAGGGGGGCGCTCGATCCCTGCCTCCTACGAGCAGTACTTC CSVGGRSIPASYEQYF
TRBJ2-7 TRBV6-5 - - TGTGCCAGCAGTTTCGACAGGATTGAGCAGTACTTC CASSFDRIEQYF
TRBJ2-7 TRBV12-3/TRBV12-4 - - TGTGCCAGCAGTCCCCAGTCCGGGATAAACGAGCAGTACTTC CASSPQSGINEQYF
TRBJ2-7 TRBV2 - TRBD2 TGTGCCAGCAGTAAGACTAGCTCTGGATACGAGCAGTACTTC CASSKTSSGYEQYF
TRBJ2-1 TRBV11-2 few - TGTGCCAGCAGCTTAGATCCGGGGTTTATGCAGTTCTTC CASSLDPGFMQFF
TRBJ2-6 TRBV5-1 - - TGCGCCAGCAGTTTCCTGGCCTCTGGGGCCAACGTCCTGACTTTC CASSFLASGANVLTF
TRBJ2-1 TRBV14 once - TGTGCCAGCTCCGAATCCGGGCCCGGGGGTGAGCAGTTCTTC CASSESGPGGEQFF
TRBJ2-1 TRBV7-9 few - TGTGCCAGCAGCTTAGGGGCAGGGAATGAGCAGTTCTTC CASSLGAGNEQFF
TRBJ2-7 TRBV20-1 - TRBD2 TGCAGTGCATCTGGACTAGCGGGAACCTACGAGCAGTACTTC CSASGLAGTYEQYF
TRBJ2-3 TRBV4-3 - - TGCGCCAGCAGCCAAGGTACTAGGAAAGATACGCAGTATTTT CASSQGTRKDTQYF
TRBJ1-4 TRBV27 - - TGTGCCAGCAGTAAGGGGGGGCGCTCGGTTCAGGGTAATGAAAAACTGTTTTTT CASSKGGRSVQGNEKLFF
TRBJ1-5 TRBV7-2 - - TGTGCCAGCAGCGTGGGGGGCCAGCCCCAGCATTTT CASSVGGQPQHF
TRBJ2-3 TRBV24-1 few - TGTGCCACCAGTGACTACTCGAGCGACACAGATACGCAGTATTTT CATSDYSSDTDTQYF
TRBJ2-1 TRBV7-7 few - TGTGCTAGCAGCTTAGGGGAAGGGCATGAGCAGTTCTTC CASSLGEGHEQFF
TRBJ1-1 TRBV6-1 - - TGTGCCAGCACCGCGGGGCTTGGGGAGGGACGATTTGAAGCTTTCTTT CASTAGLGEGRFEAFF
TRBJ2-3 TRBV28 many - TGTGCCAGCAGGACTGGATTTAGCACAGATACGCAGTATTTT CASRTGFSTDTQYF
TRBJ2-3 TRBV24-1 - TRBD2 TGTGCCACCAGTGACACCGGGGGGATATATACAGATACGCAGTATTTT CATSDTGGIYTDTQYF
TRBJ2-3 TRBV7-8 few TRBD1 TGTGCCAGCAGCCCAATTCGGCGTGGGACAGGGGGGAGAGATACGCAGTATTTT CASSPIRRGTGGRDTQYF
TRBJ1-1 TRBV11-2 - - TGTGCCAGCAGCTCACAGGTTCTCACTGAAGCTTTCTTT CASSSQVLTEAFF
TRBJ2-3 TRBV5-1 - - TGCGCCAGCAGCATTGGGGTTAGTAGCGGGACAGGGACAGATACGCAGTATTTT CASSIGVSSGTGTDTQYF
TRBJ2-7 TRBV7-9 few - TGTGCCAGCAGCTTGGGGGAGCGAAAAGGCTCCTACGAGCAGTACTTC CASSLGERKGSYEQYF
TRBJ1-6 TRBV19 - - TGTGCCAGTAGCGGGGGGATGTCCTATAATTCACCCCTCCACTTT CASSGGMSYNSPLHF
TRBJ2-3 TRBV27 many - TGTGCCAGCAGATGGGGGAGTAGGGCAGATACGCAGTATTTT CASRWGSRADTQYF
TRBJ1-1 TRBV7-9 - - TGTGCCAGCGGAAGAGGTGGAAACACTGAAGCTTTCTTT CASGRGGNTEAFF
TRBJ2-5 TRBV20-1 - TRBD1 TGCAGTGCTAGAAAACCGGGACAGCAAGAGACCCAGTACTTC CSARKPGQQETQYF